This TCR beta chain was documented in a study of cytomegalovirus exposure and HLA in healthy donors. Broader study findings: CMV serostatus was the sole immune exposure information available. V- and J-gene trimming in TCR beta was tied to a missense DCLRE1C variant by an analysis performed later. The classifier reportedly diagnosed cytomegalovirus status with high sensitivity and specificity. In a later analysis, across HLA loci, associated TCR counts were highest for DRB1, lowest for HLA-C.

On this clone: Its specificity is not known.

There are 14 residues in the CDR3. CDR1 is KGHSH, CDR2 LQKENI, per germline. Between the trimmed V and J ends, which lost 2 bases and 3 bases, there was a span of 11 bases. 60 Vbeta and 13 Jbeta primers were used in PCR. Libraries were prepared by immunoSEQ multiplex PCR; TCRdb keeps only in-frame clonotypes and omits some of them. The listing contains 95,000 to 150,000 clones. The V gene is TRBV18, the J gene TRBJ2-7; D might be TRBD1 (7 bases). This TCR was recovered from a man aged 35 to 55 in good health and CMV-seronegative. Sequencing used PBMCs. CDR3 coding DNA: TGTGCCAGCTCACCAGAGCAGGGGGGCTACGAGCAGTACTTC. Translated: CASSPEQGGYEQYF.